What follows are 32 T cell receptor beta chains derived from one specimen sequenced in a study of T cell responses to AZD1222 COVID-19 vaccine. The data were produced by immunoSEQ multiplex PCR, yet TCRdb's version contains in-frame clones alone and is incomplete. The sample includes about 140,000 clones, roughly 92% of them seen just once. The input for sequencing was peripheral blood, taken on day 0 of AZD1222 vaccination. The receptors originated from an adult in good health.

The chain is built from TRBV29-1 and TRBJ1-5; tentatively, D is TRBD1 (6 bases). Germline V gene lookup returns CDR1 SQVTM and CDR2 ANQGSEA. This CDR3 comprises 15 residues. The V and J ends lost 1 base and 0 bases respectively, with 10 bases between them. The CDR3 is CSVEGQGISNQPQHF. Here the CDR3 DNA reads TGCAGCGTTGAAGGCCAGGGGATTAGCAATCAGCCCCAGCATTTT.

The J gene is TRBJ2-7, the V gene TRBV24-1; TRBD2 matches at 8 bases. The germline CDR1 and CDR2 sequences are KGHDR and SFDVKD. The CDR3 length is 14 residues. The V segment lost 5 bases and the J segment 3 bases; nucleotides outside the gene matches: 5. CDR3 nucleotide sequence: TGTGCCACCAGTGTAACTAGCGGACGCTACGAGCAGTACTTC. Translation: CATSVTSGRYEQYF.

The chain couples TRBV3-1 (or the pseudogene TRBV3-2) to TRBJ2-3; TRBD2 matches at 7 bases. The germline V gene encodes CDR1 LGHDT and CDR2 YNNKEL (reference sequence). The CDR3 covers 15 residues. V lost 0 bases, J lost 6 bases, and 6 bases stayed unmatched. The CDR3 DNA sequence: TGTGCCAGCAGCCAAGATCCGGGGGGTACCGATACGCAGTATTTT. Residues: CASSQDPGGTDTQYF.

This rearrangement joins TRBV10-3 to TRBJ1-1; D not resolved. Looked up from germline, CDR1 is ENHRY and CDR2 is SYGVKD. There are 14 residues in the CDR3. V dropped 5 bases and J dropped 0 bases, with 10 bases sitting between them. In DNA form, the CDR3 reads TGTGCCATCAGTATAGGGAGTGTGAACACTGAAGCTTTCTTT. As protein: CAISIGSVNTEAFF.

The chain recombines TRBV11-2 with TRBJ2-7, with a tentative D call TRBD1 (6 bases). Germline assignment: CDR1 SGHAT and CDR2 FQNNGV. Trimming pared 5 bases from V and 0 bases from J, leaving 14 bases between. The CDR3 consists of 15 residues. The CDR3 protein is CASSKNTGSSYEQYF. CDR3 nucleotides: TGTGCCAGCAGCAAAAATACAGGGTCCTCCTACGAGCAGTACTTC.

This clone was found once. This CDR3 is CASSSPGLSTDTQYF. Written as DNA, the CDR3 is TGTGCCAGTAGTAGCCCCGGACTCAGCACAGATACGCAGTATTTT. The chain joins TRBV19 to TRBJ2-3, with D possibly being TRBD2 (5 bases). V was trimmed by 4 bases and J by 0 bases, leaving 11 bases between them. The CDR3 is 15 residues long. The V gene's germline CDR1 is LNHDA and CDR2 SQIVND (reference sequence).

The rearrangement uses TRBV5-4 and TRBJ1-2; 8 nucleotides agree with TRBD1. The CDR3 consists of 14 residues. V dropped 4 bases and J dropped 8; count of bases not matched to a gene: 10. The germline gives CDR1 SGHNT, CDR2 YYREEE (reference sequence). The CDR3 coding sequence is TGTGCCAGCAGCCACGGACAGGGAACGCGAGGCTACACCTTC. Residues: CASSHGQGTRGYTF.

The rearrangement links TRBV10-3 to TRBJ1-1; D unclear. The CDR3 is made up of 12 amino acids. Deletions cut 3 bases from V and 0 bases from J, with 2 bases between. In germline, CDR1 is ENHRY, CDR2 SYGVKD. CDR3 region: CAISDMNTEAFF. The CDR3 DNA reads as TGTGCCATCAGTGATATGAACACTGAAGCTTTCTTT.

The chain joins TRBV10-2 to TRBJ2-1, with D tentatively TRBD2 (6 bases). This CDR3 has 14 amino acids. V was shortened by 6 bases and J by 9 bases, with 18 bases between the two germline ends. Looked up from germline, CDR1 is WSHSY and CDR2 is SAAADI. The CDR3 region is CASRTRENRGEQFF. For the CDR3, the DNA is TGCGCCAGCAGAACCCGGGAGAACCGGGGTGAGCAGTTCTTC.

The V and J genes are TRBV6-5 and TRBJ2-7; D may be TRBD2 (6 bases). This CDR3 contains 15 residues. CDR1 and CDR2 from the germline V gene are MNHEY and SVGAGI. Deletions cut 0 bases from V and 3 bases from J, with 12 bases between. The CDR3 sequence is CASSYSKSGSYEQYF. The DNA of the CDR3 is TGTGCCAGCAGTTACTCGAAGTCCGGGAGCTACGAGCAGTACTTC.

The gene calls are TRBV12-3 or TRBV12-4 and TRBJ1-5, with D perhaps matching TRBD1 (5 bases). V lost 8 bases and J lost 5, with 13 bases in between. CDR3 length: 13 amino acids. Here the CDR3 DNA reads TGTGCCAGCGGGGCGATGATGGATCAGCCCCAGCATTTT. This gives the protein CASGAMMDQPQHF.

This clone was recorded once. The gene calls are TRBV5-1 and TRBJ1-4; 7 nucleotides agree with TRBD1. Germline CDR1 is SGHRS and CDR2 is YFSETQ. Losses at the gene ends were 2 bases for V and 6 bases for J; bases not matched to a gene: 4. The CDR3 loop spans 14 amino acids. The CDR3 sequence is CASSLQGRDEKLFF. The CDR3 nucleotides read TGCGCCAGCAGCTTACAGGGGCGGGATGAAAAACTGTTTTTT.

The chain links TRBV19 to TRBJ1-1, with D possibly being TRBD1 (5 bases). V dropped 1 base and J dropped 4 bases, with 10 bases sitting between them. Germline loops: CDR1 LNHDA, CDR2 SQIVND (reference sequence). This CDR3 has 14 amino acids. The CDR3 is CASSIVSRGTEAFF. CDR3 nucleotides: TGTGCCAGTAGTATAGTGTCTAGGGGCACTGAAGCTTTCTTT.

The chain links TRBV5-1 to TRBJ2-2; TRBD2 is a possible D gene (5 bases). The V end was cut by 4 bases, the J end by 4 bases, with 8 bases between. The germline V gene encodes CDR1 SGHRS and CDR2 YFSETQ. CDR3 length: 13 residues. Here the CDR3 DNA reads TGCGCCAGCAGCCGAGAGGGCACCGGGGAGCTGTTTTTT. As protein: CASSREGTGELFF.

CDR3 loop: CASSLGVILGIKNTEAFF. Written as DNA, the CDR3 is TGTGCCAGCAGCTTAGGTGTCATTTTAGGTATCAAGAACACTGAAGCTTTCTTT. V usage is TRBV11-2 and J usage is TRBJ1-1; D not certain. Germline CDR1 SGHAT, CDR2 FQNNGV. The CDR3 is made up of 18 amino acids. Trimming cost V 1 base and J 1 base, with 19 bases left between them.

The J gene is TRBJ1-3, the V gene TRBV10-3, with 7 bases matching TRBD1. The CDR3 is made up of 15 amino acids. Trimming removed 6 bases from V and 4 bases from J; junction bases left unmatched: 9. From germline, CDR1 is ENHRY and CDR2 SYGVKD. This CDR3 reads CAIRRQGKAGNTIYF. The CDR3 DNA follows: TGTGCCATCAGACGACAGGGTAAAGCAGGAAACACCATATATTTT.

The sample holds one count of this clone. A junction boundary mismatches the germline segment, possibly from a read error. V and J are TRBV4-1 and TRBJ1-2; no clear D gene. The CDR3 extends over 13 amino acids. Germline lookup yields CDR1 MGHRA and CDR2 YSYEKL. The CDR3 sequence is CASSSQPPAIYFF. In DNA form, the CDR3 reads TGCGCCAGCAGCTCTCAACCACCGGCAATATACTTCTTC.

The chain couples TRBV19 to TRBJ1-1; no clear D. With 0 bases removed from V and 3 bases from J, the gap between germline ends came to 11 bases. The CDR3 covers 15 residues. Germline V gene data show CDR1 as LNHDA and CDR2 as SQIVND (reference sequence). The chain's CDR3 is CASSIDGRAHTEAFF. The CDR3 DNA reads as TGTGCCAGTAGTATAGACGGACGGGCCCACACTGAAGCTTTCTTT. Supplemented by reference TRBV19 and TRBJ1-1, the full variable domain reads DGGITQSPKYLFRKEGQNVTLSCEQNLNHDAMYWYRQDPGQGLRLIYYSQIVNDFQKGDIAEGYSVSREKKESFPLTVTSAQKNPTAFYLCASSIDGRAHTEAFFGQGTRLTVV.

The chain has TRBV29-1 and TRBJ2-7; TRBD2 matches at 11 bases. CDR1 and CDR2 from the germline V gene are SQVTM and ANQGSEA. Germline trimming cut 3 bases from V and 4 bases from J; bases unmatched to any gene: 5. The CDR3 is 14 amino acids. CDR3 nucleotides: TGCAGCGTTGAGGGGACTAGCGGACGATACGAGCAGTACTTC. Translation gives CSVEGTSGRYEQYF.

The chain recombines TRBV11-1 with TRBJ2-2; D unresolved. CDR1 SGHAT and CDR2 FQDESV come from the germline V gene (reference sequence). This CDR3 comprises 13 residues. Trimming removed 2 bases at V and 9 bases at J, with 10 bases between. In DNA form, the CDR3 reads TGTGCCAGCAGCTTACCCCCGGGCTGGGAGCTGTTTTTT. Amino acid sequence: CASSLPPGWELFF.

The chain employs TRBV7-9 and TRBJ2-7; the match to TRBD1 covers 9 bases. Germline V gene data show CDR1 as SEHNR and CDR2 as FQNEAQ (reference sequence). This CDR3 is built from 14 residues. The junction had 6 bases not matched to a gene; V was cut back by 6 bases and J by 3 bases. The CDR3 loop is CASSTGGAHYEQYF. CDR3 DNA sequence: TGTGCCAGCAGTACAGGGGGCGCCCACTACGAGCAGTACTTC.

Worth noting for this clone: Other DNA sequences in this specimen translate into the identical CDR3. The chain couples TRBV7-9 to TRBJ1-1; D is undetermined. This CDR3 is 13 amino acids long. Germline assignment: CDR1 SEHNR and CDR2 FQNEAQ (reference sequence). V was shortened by 3 bases and J by 0 bases, with 5 bases between the two germline ends. Written as DNA, the CDR3 is TGTGCCAGCAGCTTCGGATTGAACACTGAAGCTTTCTTT. It yields the protein CASSFGLNTEAFF.

CDR3 region: CASSPGRSGEYGYTF. The CDR3 DNA reads TGTGCCAGCAGTCCGGGACGCTCCGGTGAATATGGCTACACCTTC. The chain links TRBV28 to TRBJ1-2, with D possibly being TRBD1 (5 bases). Trimming left V 5 bases short and J 5 bases short, with 18 bases between. The CDR3 spans 15 residues. CDR1 and CDR2 (germline): MDHEN, SYDVKM.

The chain joins TRBV25-1 to TRBJ1-1; 9 bases match TRBD1. Unmatched junction bases numbered 4, after V lost 4 bases and J lost 1 base. Looked up from germline, CDR1 is MGHDK and CDR2 is SYGVNS. This CDR3 comprises 15 residues. The CDR3 nucleotides are TGTGCCAGCAGTGTACCGGGACAGGGGAACACTGAAGCTTTCTTT. Its protein product is CASSVPGQGNTEAFF.

The chain carries TRBV5-1 and TRBJ2-5; TRBD2 matches at 11 bases. The CDR3 loop spans 16 amino acids. V gave up 3 bases and J gave up 4 bases; unmatched junction bases: 8. Germline V gene lookup returns CDR1 SGHRS and CDR2 YFSETQ. Here the CDR3 DNA reads TGCGCCAGCAGCTCAACAGGGACTAGCGGTCCAGAGACCCAGTACTTC. This gives the protein CASSSTGTSGPETQYF.

The CDR3 loop reads CASSFRPSGPTGETQYF. As DNA, the CDR3 is TGCGCCAGCAGCTTTCGTCCTAGCGGACCCACGGGGGAGACCCAGTACTTC. The V call is TRBV5-1, the J call TRBJ2-5; 7 bases fit TRBD2. V shed 2 bases, J shed 5 bases, and the junction held 15 bases outside the gene matches. The germline V gene encodes CDR1 SGHRS and CDR2 YFSETQ. The CDR3 totals 17 residues.

V gene TRBV11-1 combines with J gene TRBJ2-3; 12 positions match TRBD1. V gave up 5 bases and J gave up 5 bases; unmatched junction bases: 5. The CDR3 is 15 residues long. CDR1 and CDR2 from the germline V gene are SGHAT and FQDESV (reference sequence). The CDR3 sequence: CASSTGTGGEDTQYF. For the CDR3, the DNA is TGTGCCAGCAGCACCGGGACAGGGGGCGAAGATACGCAGTATTTT.

The chain links TRBV2 to TRBJ1-6; D possibly corresponds to TRBD1 (6 bases). The V gene's germline CDR1 is SNHLY and CDR2 FYNNEI. CDR3 length: 15 residues. Trimming stripped 4 bases from V and 5 bases from J, with 12 bases between. The CDR3 nucleotides are TGTGCCAGCAGTGTGATCCCAGGGGATAATTCACCCCTCCACTTT. Amino acids: CASSVIPGDNSPLHF.

This chain uses TRBV11-2 with TRBJ2-2; D is unresolved. Trimming left V 3 bases short and J 5 bases short, with 10 bases between. Germline V lookup: CDR1 SGHAT, CDR2 FQNNGV. The CDR3 loop spans 14 amino acids. In DNA form, the CDR3 reads TGTGCCAGCAGCTTCCCTTACCGGACCGGGGAGCTGTTTTTT. Encoded protein: CASSFPYRTGELFF.

V gene TRBV12-3 or TRBV12-4 combines with J gene TRBJ2-7; perhaps TRBD2 as D (6 bases). The germline V and J ends were trimmed by 3 bases and 0 bases, with 6 bases remaining between them. The CDR3 runs 13 residues. The CDR3 is CASSLDYSYEQYF. The CDR3 DNA follows: TGTGCCAGCAGTTTGGACTACTCCTACGAGCAGTACTTC.

This clone has only a few counts. This rearrangement joins TRBV5-1 to TRBJ2-5; D uncertain. The CDR3 loop spans 13 amino acids. From germline, CDR1 is SGHRS and CDR2 YFSETQ. The ends were cut back, 1 base at V and 4 bases at J, with 8 bases in the middle. CDR3 region: CASSLSLIETQYF. The DNA of the CDR3 is TGCGCCAGCAGCTTGAGCTTGATAGAGACCCAGTACTTC.

The chain combines TRBV11-3 with TRBJ2-1; D might be TRBD2 (7 bases). Germline V gives CDR1 SGHNT, CDR2 YENEEA. The V gene lost 5 bases and the J gene lost 8 bases, with 22 bases spanning the gap. The CDR3 is made up of 16 amino acids. Here the CDR3 reads CASSAPRGGFSDEQFF. The CDR3 DNA sequence: TGTGCCAGCAGCGCGCCAAGGGGGGGGTTTAGCGATGAGCAGTTCTTC.